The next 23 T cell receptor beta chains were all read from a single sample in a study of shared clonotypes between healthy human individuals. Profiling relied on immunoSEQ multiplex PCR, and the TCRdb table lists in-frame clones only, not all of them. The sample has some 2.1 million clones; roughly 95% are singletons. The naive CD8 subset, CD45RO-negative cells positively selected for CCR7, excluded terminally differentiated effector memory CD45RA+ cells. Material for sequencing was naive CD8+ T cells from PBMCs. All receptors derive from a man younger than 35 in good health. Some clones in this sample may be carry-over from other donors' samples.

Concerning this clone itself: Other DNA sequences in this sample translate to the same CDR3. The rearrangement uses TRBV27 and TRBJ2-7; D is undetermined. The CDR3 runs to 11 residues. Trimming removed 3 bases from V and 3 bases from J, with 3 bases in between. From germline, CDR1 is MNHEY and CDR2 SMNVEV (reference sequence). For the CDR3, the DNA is TGTGCCAGCAGTTTTGGCTACGAGCAGTACTTC. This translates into CASSFGYEQYF.

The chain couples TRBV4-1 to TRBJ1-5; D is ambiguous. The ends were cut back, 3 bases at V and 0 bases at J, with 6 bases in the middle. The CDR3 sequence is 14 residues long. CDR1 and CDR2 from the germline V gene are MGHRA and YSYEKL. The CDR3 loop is CASSQQNSNQPQHF. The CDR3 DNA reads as TGCGCCAGCAGCCAGCAAAATAGCAATCAGCCCCAGCATTTT.

CDR3: CASSERLAGGFDTQYF. The CDR3 nucleotides are TGCGCCAGCAGTGAGCGGCTAGCGGGAGGATTCGATACGCAGTATTTT. J is TRBJ2-3 and V is TRBV10-1; 11 bases agree with TRBD2. Germline values: CDR1 WNHNN, CDR2 SYGVQD (reference sequence). This CDR3 comprises 16 residues. V shed 2 bases, J shed 6 bases, and the junction held 7 bases outside the gene matches.

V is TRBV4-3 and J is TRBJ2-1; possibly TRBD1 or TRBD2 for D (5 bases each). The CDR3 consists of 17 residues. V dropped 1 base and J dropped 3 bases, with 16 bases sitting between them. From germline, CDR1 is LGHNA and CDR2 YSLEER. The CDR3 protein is CASSQVFGDASYNEQFF. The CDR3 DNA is TGCGCCAGCAGCCAAGTTTTCGGGGACGCGAGCTACAATGAGCAGTTCTTC.

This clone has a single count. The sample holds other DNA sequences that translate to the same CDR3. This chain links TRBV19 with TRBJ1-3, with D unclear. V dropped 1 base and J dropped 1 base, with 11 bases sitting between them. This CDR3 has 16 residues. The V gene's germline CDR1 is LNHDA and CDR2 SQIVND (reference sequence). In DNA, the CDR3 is TGTGCCAGTAGTATAGGGTCCGAAGGTTCTGGAAACACCATATATTTT. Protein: CASSIGSEGSGNTIYF.

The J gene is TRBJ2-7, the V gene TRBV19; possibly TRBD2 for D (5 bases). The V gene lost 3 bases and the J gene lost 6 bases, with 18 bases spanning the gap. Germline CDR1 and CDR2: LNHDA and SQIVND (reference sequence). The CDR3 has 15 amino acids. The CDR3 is CASSIYLGEGAEQYF. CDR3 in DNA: TGTGCCAGTAGTATCTATCTCGGGGAAGGAGCCGAGCAGTACTTC.

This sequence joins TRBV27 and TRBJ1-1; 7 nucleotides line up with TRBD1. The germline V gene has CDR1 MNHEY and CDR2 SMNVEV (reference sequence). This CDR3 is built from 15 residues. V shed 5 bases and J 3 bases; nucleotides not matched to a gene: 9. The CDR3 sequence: CASSPSEGAYTEAFF. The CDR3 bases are TGTGCCAGCAGTCCGTCAGAGGGGGCCTACACTGAAGCTTTCTTT.

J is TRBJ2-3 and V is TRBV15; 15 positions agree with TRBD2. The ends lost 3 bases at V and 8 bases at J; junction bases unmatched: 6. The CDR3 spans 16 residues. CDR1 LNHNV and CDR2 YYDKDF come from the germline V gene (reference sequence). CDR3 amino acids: CATSRGLAGGKVTQYF. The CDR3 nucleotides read TGTGCCACCAGCAGGGGACTAGCGGGAGGAAAAGTTACGCAGTATTTT.

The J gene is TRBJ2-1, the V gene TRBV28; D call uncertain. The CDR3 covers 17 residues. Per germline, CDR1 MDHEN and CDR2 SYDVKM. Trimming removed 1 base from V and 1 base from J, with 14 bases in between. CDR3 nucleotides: TGTGCCAGCAGTTTATCCGGGCGGTATACATCCTACAATGAGCAGTTCTTC. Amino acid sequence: CASSLSGRYTSYNEQFF.

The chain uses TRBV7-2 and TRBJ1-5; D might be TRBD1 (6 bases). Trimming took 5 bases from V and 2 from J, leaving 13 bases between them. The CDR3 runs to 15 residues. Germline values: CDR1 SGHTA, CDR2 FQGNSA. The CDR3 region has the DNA TGTGCCAGCAGCCGTACAGGGTCGGGCAATCAGCCCCAGCATTTT. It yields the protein CASSRTGSGNQPQHF.

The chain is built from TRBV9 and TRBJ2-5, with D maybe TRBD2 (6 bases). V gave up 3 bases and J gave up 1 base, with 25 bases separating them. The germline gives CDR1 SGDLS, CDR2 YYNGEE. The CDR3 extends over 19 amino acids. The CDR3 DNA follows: TGTGCCAGCAGCGACCCTTTCTTGCGGGGCCTGGGAGGCCAAGAGACCCAGTACTTC. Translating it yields CASSDPFLRGLGGQETQYF.

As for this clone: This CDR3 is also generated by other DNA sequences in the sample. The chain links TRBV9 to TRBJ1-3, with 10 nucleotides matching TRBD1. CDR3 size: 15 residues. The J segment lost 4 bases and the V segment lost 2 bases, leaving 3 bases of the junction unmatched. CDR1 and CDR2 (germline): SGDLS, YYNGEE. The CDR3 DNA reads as TGTGCCAGCAGCGTGGGACAGGGGCTCGGAAACACCATATATTTT. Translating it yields CASSVGQGLGNTIYF.

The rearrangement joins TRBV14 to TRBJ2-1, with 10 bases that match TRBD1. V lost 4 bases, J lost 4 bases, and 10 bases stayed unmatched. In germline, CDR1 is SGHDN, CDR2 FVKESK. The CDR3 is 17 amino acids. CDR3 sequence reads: CASSPGPGTGAYNEQFF. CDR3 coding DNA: TGTGCCAGCAGCCCTGGACCCGGGACAGGGGCTTACAATGAGCAGTTCTTC.

The CDR3 DNA reads as TGTGCCAGCAGCCGACCCATCCCAAAGCCCAGCGCCGCAGATACGCAGTATTTT. Translated: CASSRPIPKPSAADTQYF. The chain employs TRBV7-2 and TRBJ2-3; D ambiguous. The CDR3 has 18 residues. Germline CDR1 reads SGHTA; CDR2 reads FQGNSA. Trimming removed 5 bases at V and 4 bases at J, with 25 bases between.

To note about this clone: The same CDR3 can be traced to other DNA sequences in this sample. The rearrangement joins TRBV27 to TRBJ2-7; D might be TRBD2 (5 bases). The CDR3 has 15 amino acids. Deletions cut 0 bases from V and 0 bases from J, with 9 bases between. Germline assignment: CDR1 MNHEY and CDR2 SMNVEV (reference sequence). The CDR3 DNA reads TGTGCCAGCAGTTTATCGGGCGGGTTCTCCTACGAGCAGTACTTC. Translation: CASSLSGGFSYEQYF.

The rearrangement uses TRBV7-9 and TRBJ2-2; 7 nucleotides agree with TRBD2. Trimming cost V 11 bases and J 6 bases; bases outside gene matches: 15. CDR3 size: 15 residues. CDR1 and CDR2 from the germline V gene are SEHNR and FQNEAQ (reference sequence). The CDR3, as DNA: TGTGCCGCGGGGCGGGAGAATAGGCTCCCCGGGGAGCTGTTTTTT. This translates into CAAGRENRLPGELFF. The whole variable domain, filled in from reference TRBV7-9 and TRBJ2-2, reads DTGVSQNPRHKITKRGQNVTFRCDPISEHNRLYWYRQTLGQGPEFLTYFQNEAQLEKSRLLSDRFSAERPKGSFSTLEIQRTEQGDSAMYLCAAGRENRLPGELFFGEGSRLTVL.

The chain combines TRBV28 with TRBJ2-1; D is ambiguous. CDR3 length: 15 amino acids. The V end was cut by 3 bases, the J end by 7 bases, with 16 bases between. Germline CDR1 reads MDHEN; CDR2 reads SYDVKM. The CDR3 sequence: CASSLGTTLGNEQFF. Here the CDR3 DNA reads TGTGCCAGCAGTTTGGGCACGACCCTGGGGAATGAGCAGTTCTTC.

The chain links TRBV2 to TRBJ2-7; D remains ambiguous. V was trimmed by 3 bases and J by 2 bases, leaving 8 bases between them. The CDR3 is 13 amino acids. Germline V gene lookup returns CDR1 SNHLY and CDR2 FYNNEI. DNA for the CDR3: TGTGCCAGCAGTGATGGTGGAGCCTACGAGCAGTACTTC. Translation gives CASSDGGAYEQYF.

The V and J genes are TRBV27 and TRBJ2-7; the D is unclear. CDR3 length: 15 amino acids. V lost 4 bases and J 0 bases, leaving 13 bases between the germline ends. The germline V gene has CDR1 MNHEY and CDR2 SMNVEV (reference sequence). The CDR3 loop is CASSSTDRVSYEQYF. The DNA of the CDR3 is TGTGCCAGCAGTTCGACTGATAGAGTCTCCTACGAGCAGTACTTC.

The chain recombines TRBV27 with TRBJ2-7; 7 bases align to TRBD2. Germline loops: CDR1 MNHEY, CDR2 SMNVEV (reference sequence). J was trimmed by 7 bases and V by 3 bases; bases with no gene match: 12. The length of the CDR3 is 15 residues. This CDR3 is CASSFSLAAKGEQYF. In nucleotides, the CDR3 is TGTGCCAGCAGTTTTAGTCTAGCGGCCAAGGGTGAGCAGTACTTC.

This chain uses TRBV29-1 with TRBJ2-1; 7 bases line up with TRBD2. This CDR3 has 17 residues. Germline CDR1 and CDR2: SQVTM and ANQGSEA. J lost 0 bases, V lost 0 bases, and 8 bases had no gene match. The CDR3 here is CSVEDPSGPHSYNEQFF. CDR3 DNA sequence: TGCAGCGTTGAAGATCCTAGCGGCCCTCACTCCTACAATGAGCAGTTCTTC.

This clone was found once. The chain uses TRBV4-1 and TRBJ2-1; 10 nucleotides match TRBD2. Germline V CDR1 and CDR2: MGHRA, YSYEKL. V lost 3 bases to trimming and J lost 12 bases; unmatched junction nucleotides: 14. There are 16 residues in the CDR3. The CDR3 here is CASSQGGTSVFPWQFF. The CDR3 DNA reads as TGCGCCAGCAGCCAGGGTGGGACTAGCGTTTTTCCGTGGCAGTTCTTC.

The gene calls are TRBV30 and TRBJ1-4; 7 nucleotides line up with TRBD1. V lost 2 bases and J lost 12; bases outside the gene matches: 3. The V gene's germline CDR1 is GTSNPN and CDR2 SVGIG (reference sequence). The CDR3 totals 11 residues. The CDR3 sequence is CAWSPQGELFF. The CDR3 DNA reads TGTGCCTGGAGTCCCCAGGGGGAACTGTTTTTT. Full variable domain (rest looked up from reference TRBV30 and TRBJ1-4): SQTIHQWPATLVQPVGSPLSLECTVEGTSNPNLYWYRQAAGRGLQLLFYSVGIGQISSEVPQNLSASRPQDRQFILSSKKLLLSDSGFYLCAWSPQGELFFGSGTQLSVL.